These 15 T cell receptor beta chains were sequenced from one sample in a study of OX40 agonist ivuxolimab in advanced cancers. The protocol used for the library was the immunoSEQ multiplex PCR assay. TCRdb limited this immuneACCESS table to in-frame rearrangements with V and J called. A share of clones is missing; checked studies link under half to unresolved V genes, and the rest is unexplained. The sample records about 27,000 clones, 85% of which are singletons. Together, the top ten hold 45% to 60% of the sample. Sequences were derived from CD4+ or CD8+ T cells sorted from blood, sampled in a trial of the OX40 agonist ivuxolimab. The receptor source for this set is an adult with an advanced solid tumor such as melanoma, head and neck, liver or kidney cancer.

The genes are TRBV5-4 and TRBJ2-2; D is possibly TRBD2 (6 bases). The CDR3 runs 15 residues. Germline CDR1 reads SGHNT; CDR2 reads YYREEE (reference sequence). V was trimmed by 2 bases and J by 7 bases, leaving 15 bases between them. Here the CDR3 DNA reads TGTGCCAGCAGCTTACTGGGGGGAGGAGGCGGGGAGCTGTTTTTT. This codes for CASSLLGGGGGELFF.

This clone showed up just a few times. The chain uses TRBV2 and TRBJ1-5, with a tentative D call TRBD1 (5 bases). V was clipped by 4 bases and J by 1 base, with 11 bases between them. The CDR3 totals 15 residues. Germline CDR1 SNHLY, CDR2 FYNNEI. The CDR3 here is CASSVEGTSNQPQHF. The CDR3 nucleotides are TGTGCCAGCAGTGTGGAGGGGACGAGCAATCAGCCCCAGCATTTT.

The chain combines TRBV14 with TRBJ2-7; tentative D call: TRBD1 (5 bases). This CDR3 is 13 amino acids long. Per the germline V gene, CDR1 is SGHDN and CDR2 is FVKESK. V lost 4 bases and J lost 3, with 10 bases in between. This CDR3 reads CASSPGQLYEQYF. The DNA for the CDR3 is TGTGCCAGCAGCCCCGGACAACTCTACGAGCAGTACTTC.

The chain links TRBV27 to TRBJ2-7, with 8 bases aligning to TRBD1. The CDR3 loop spans 15 amino acids. Germline V gene sequence: CDR1 MNHEY, CDR2 SMNVEV (reference sequence). J was trimmed by 1 base and V by 2 bases; bases with no gene match: 4. CDR3 region: CASSLGTGSSYEQYF. CDR3 nucleotides: TGTGCCAGCAGTTTAGGGACAGGTAGTTCCTACGAGCAGTACTTC.

The J gene is TRBJ2-1, the V gene TRBV11-3; no clear D. Germline values: CDR1 SGHNT, CDR2 YENEEA. The CDR3 is 12 amino acids. The V end was cut by 0 bases, the J end by 6 bases, with 3 bases between. CDR3 sequence (DNA): TGTGCCAGCAGCTTAGACCTCAATGAGCAGTTCTTC. Protein sequence: CASSLDLNEQFF.

The chain recombines TRBV25-1 with TRBJ2-3, with 8 bases aligning to TRBD1. Losses at the gene ends were 4 bases for V and 2 bases for J; bases not matched to a gene: 11. Germline CDR1 and CDR2: MGHDK and SYGVNS. CDR3 size: 17 residues. The CDR3 coding sequence is TGTGCCAGCAGTGTCCCGGACGGACAGGGCATCACAGATACGCAGTATTTT. It yields the protein CASSVPDGQGITDTQYF.

The gene calls are TRBV2 and TRBJ2-2, with 8 bases aligning to TRBD2. V was clipped by 6 bases and J by 4 bases; unmatched bases: 10. Germline values: CDR1 SNHLY, CDR2 FYNNEI. CDR3 length equals 16 residues. CDR3 sequence (DNA): TGTGCCAGCAGCCCTGGGGCGGGGGGCATCACCGGGGAGCTGTTTTTT. Amino acids: CASSPGAGGITGELFF.

In DNA, the CDR3 is TGTGCCAGCAGCGTAGCGCGGGGTCTGGCCAATGAGCAGTTCTTC. It specifies CASSVARGLANEQFF. The chain uses TRBV9 and TRBJ2-1; a possible D gene is TRBD2 (6 bases). Per the germline V gene, CDR1 is SGDLS and CDR2 is YYNGEE. The CDR3 has 15 amino acids. The V gene lost 0 bases and the J gene lost 6 bases, with 13 bases spanning the gap.

Only one count was recorded for this clone. V usage is TRBV4-1 and J usage is TRBJ1-4; no reliable D call. Germline V gene lookup returns CDR1 MGHRA and CDR2 YSYEKL. V shed 0 bases and J shed 5 bases, with 22 bases lying between them. CDR3 length equals 19 residues. The DNA of the CDR3 is TGCGCCAGCAGCCAAGATATTTTACGCGGGCCAGCCCTCAATGAAAAACTGTTTTTT. Residues: CASSQDILRGPALNEKLFF.

J is TRBJ2-1 and V is TRBV6-4; 9 bases are shared with TRBD2. Looked up from germline, CDR1 is MRHNA and CDR2 is SNTAGT. The junction had 2 bases not matched to a gene; V was cut back by 0 bases and J by 2 bases. The CDR3 is made up of 16 amino acids. The CDR3 protein is CASSDSGGGAYNEQFF. CDR3 DNA: TGTGCCAGCAGTGACTCGGGCGGGGGGGCCTACAATGAGCAGTTCTTC.

This chain connects TRBV23-1 to TRBJ2-2; D remains ambiguous. TRBV23-1 is identified as an open reading frame with a role that is uncertain. The length of the CDR3 is 14 residues. V lost 3 bases and J lost 1, with 6 bases in between. CDR3 nucleotide sequence: TGCGCCAGCAGTCATTACAGGAACACCGGGGAGCTGTTTTTT. Its translation is CASSHYRNTGELFF.

The J gene is TRBJ2-7, the V gene TRBV2; D is ambiguous. The CDR3 totals 18 residues. V gave up 11 bases and J gave up 3 bases, with 32 bases separating them. In germline, CDR1 is SNHLY, CDR2 FYNNEI. The CDR3 protein is CAALTVSVTAVQNYEQYF. The CDR3, as DNA: TGTGCCGCCCTCACCGTGAGTGTTACCGCCGTTCAAAACTACGAGCAGTACTTC.

CDR3 loop: CASRRTGVYEQYF. In DNA, the CDR3 is TGCGCCAGCAGGCGGACAGGGGTCTACGAGCAGTACTTC. This rearrangement joins TRBV5-1 to TRBJ2-7; 9 positions match TRBD1. V trimming: 5 bases; J trimming: 3 bases; junction bases outside the gene matches: 3. This CDR3 spans 13 amino acids. Looked up from germline, CDR1 is SGHRS and CDR2 is YFSETQ. The whole variable domain, filled in from reference TRBV5-1 and TRBJ2-7, reads KAGVTQTPRYLIKTRGQQVTLSCSPISGHRSVSWYQQTPGQGLQFLFEYFSETQRNKGNFPGRFSGRQFSNSRSEMNVSTLELGDSALYLCASRRTGVYEQYFGPGTRLTVT.

The V gene is TRBV4-1, the J gene TRBJ2-2, with a possible D match to TRBD1 (6 bases). Trimming removed 3 bases at V and 4 bases at J, with 9 bases between. The CDR3 runs to 14 residues. Germline CDR1 reads MGHRA; CDR2 reads YSYEKL. Here the CDR3 reads CASSQGAVTGELFF. DNA of the CDR3: TGCGCCAGCAGCCAGGGGGCGGTCACCGGGGAGCTGTTTTTT.

The J gene is TRBJ2-1, the V gene TRBV6-1; D gene ambiguous. The germline CDR1 and CDR2 sequences are MNHNS and SASEGT. V lost 8 bases, J lost 4 bases, and 9 bases lay in between. The CDR3 loop spans 12 amino acids. CDR3 coding DNA: TGTGCCAGCTTGTTGAAGTACAATGAGCAGTTCTTC. It encodes CASLLKYNEQFF.